Each of the 15 T cell receptor beta chains below was sequenced from the same sample in a study of shared clonotypes between healthy human individuals. Measured with immunoSEQ multiplex PCR; TCRdb has only the in-frame clones, and not every one. The data contain around 500,000 clones, roughly three quarters of them singletons. Sequencing input: PBMCs. Receptor source: a woman in her thirties or forties in good health. Some clones in this sample may be carry-over from other donors' samples.

This chain links TRBV6-5 with TRBJ1-1, with 11 bases matching TRBD1. Germline CDR1 and CDR2: MNHEY and SVGAGI. This CDR3 is 14 amino acids long. Germline trimming cut 5 bases from V and 11 bases from J; bases unmatched to any gene: 10. CDR3 residues: CASSTRTGGDPAFF. The CDR3 coding sequence is TGTGCCAGCAGTACGAGGACAGGGGGCGATCCGGCTTTCTTT.

V and J are TRBV9 and TRBJ2-1; the match to TRBD1 covers 8 bases. The CDR3 length is 19 residues. V lost 3 bases to trimming and J lost 0 bases; unmatched junction nucleotides: 14. The V gene's germline CDR1 is SGDLS and CDR2 YYNGEE. The CDR3 spells CASSGTRGLFPNSYNEQFF. CDR3 nucleotide sequence: TGTGCCAGCAGCGGAACCAGGGGGCTTTTTCCCAACTCCTACAATGAGCAGTTCTTC.

This clone was seen only once. This rearrangement joins TRBV6-6 to TRBJ2-7; 7 bases line up with TRBD2. The CDR3 is 14 residues long. The germline V gene has CDR1 MNHNY and CDR2 SVGAGI (reference sequence). J gave up 4 bases and V 6 bases, and 9 bases lay outside the gene matches. CDR3 region: CASRLAGSSYEQYF. CDR3 coding DNA: TGTGCCAGCAGATTAGCGGGTTCCAGTTACGAGCAGTACTTC.

The V call is TRBV28, the J call TRBJ1-2; a weak D match, TRBD1 (5 bases). Trimming pared 2 bases from V and 5 bases from J, leaving 12 bases between. Per germline, CDR1 MDHEN and CDR2 SYDVKM. The length of the CDR3 is 14 residues. CDR3 amino acids: CASSLTGGWYGYTF. The CDR3 DNA is TGTGCCAGCAGTTTAACTGGGGGGTGGTATGGCTACACCTTC.

This clone was observed once. The genes are TRBV7-6 and TRBJ2-7; 7 bases are a match to TRBD1. The V gene's germline CDR1 is SGHVS and CDR2 FNYEAQ. V shed 5 bases and J 4 bases; nucleotides not matched to a gene: 11. The CDR3 spans 15 residues. CDR3 sequence reads: CASSPLTGLGYEQYF. CDR3 nucleotide sequence: TGTGCCAGCAGCCCGTTGACAGGGTTAGGATACGAGCAGTACTTC.

The chain has TRBV6-1 and TRBJ2-1; the match to TRBD2 covers 10 bases. Germline V gene sequence: CDR1 MNHNS, CDR2 SASEGT. This CDR3 comprises 15 residues. Trimming removed 2 bases from V and 10 bases from J; junction bases left unmatched: 8. Here the CDR3 reads CASSERAGGPQEQFF. The CDR3, as DNA: TGTGCCAGCAGTGAAAGAGCGGGAGGGCCGCAGGAGCAGTTCTTC.

The chain uses TRBV29-1 and TRBJ2-1, with TRBD1 matching over 9 bases. V was clipped by 3 bases and J by 9 bases; unmatched bases: 6. This CDR3 is 13 amino acids long. Germline loops: CDR1 SQVTM, CDR2 ANQGSEA. The CDR3 here is CSVDGQGIGEQFF. CDR3 nucleotides: TGCAGCGTTGATGGACAGGGGATCGGTGAGCAGTTCTTC.

The chain has TRBV7-2 and TRBJ2-6, with D possibly TRBD2 on 6 matching bases. Trimming left V 0 bases short and J 0 bases short, with 9 bases between. The germline gives CDR1 SGHTA, CDR2 FQGNSA. The CDR3 covers 17 residues. CDR3 DNA sequence: TGTGCCAGCAGCTTAGCGGGAGGCAGCTCTGGGGCCAACGTCCTGACTTTC. It translates to CASSLAGGSSGANVLTF.

The chain recombines TRBV25-1 with TRBJ2-7; 7 bases map to TRBD1. CDR3 length: 15 amino acids. Germline assignment: CDR1 MGHDK and CDR2 SYGVNS. Unmatched junction bases numbered 15, after V lost 6 bases and J lost 7 bases. The CDR3 DNA reads as TGTGCCAGCAGCTCAACAGGGGCCCCCTCGGGTGAGCAGTACTTC. Amino acids: CASSSTGAPSGEQYF.

This clone was counted a few times. The rearrangement links TRBV4-2 to TRBJ1-5; D call uncertain. CDR3 length: 13 amino acids. The germline V gene has CDR1 LGHNA and CDR2 YNFKEQ. Trimming took off 1 base at V and 2 bases at J, with 3 bases between the two ends. As DNA, the CDR3 is TGTGCCAGCAGCCAAGGGGGCAATCAGCCCCAGCATTTT. It specifies CASSQGGNQPQHF.

The V and J genes are TRBV6-5 and TRBJ2-4, with D unresolved. The CDR3 length is 12 residues. V was clipped by 6 bases and J by 6 bases, with 9 bases between them. Germline V lookup: CDR1 MNHEY, CDR2 SVGAGI. The CDR3 sequence: CASSDRANIQYF. The CDR3 bases are TGTGCCAGCAGCGACCGGGCAAACATTCAGTACTTC.

The rearrangement joins TRBV19 to TRBJ2-1, with D unclear. This CDR3 is 14 amino acids long. Germline V lookup: CDR1 LNHDA, CDR2 SQIVND (reference sequence). Trimming cost V 1 base and J 7 bases, with 11 bases left between them. As DNA, the CDR3 is TGTGCCAGTAGTATAGGGCGTTCCAGAAATGAGCAGTTCTTC. Translation: CASSIGRSRNEQFF.

This clone has a handful of counts. This chain joins TRBV5-1 and TRBJ2-3; TRBD2 agrees at 9 bases. CDR1 and CDR2 from the germline V gene are SGHRS and YFSETQ. This CDR3 contains 16 residues. V trimming: 2 bases; J trimming: 2 bases; junction bases outside the gene matches: 6. The CDR3 coding sequence is TGCGCCAGCAGCTTTCGGTTAGCGGGAGCCACAGATACGCAGTATTTT. Translation gives CASSFRLAGATDTQYF.

This clone was observed a single time. A much larger clone lies a single base off, so this may be a read error. Since no conserved phenylalanine or tryptophan closes the CDR3, a read error is the likely cause. V is TRBV7-8 and J is TRBJ2-7, with 7 bases aligning to TRBD2. Germline loops: CDR1 SGHVS, CDR2 FQNEAQ. The trim removed 4 bases at V and 0 bases at J, leaving 9 bases unmatched. This CDR3 comprises 16 residues. The CDR3 DNA reads as TGTGCCAGCAGCTCAGACGTGGTAGCGGGCTCCTACGAGCAGTACCTC. It encodes CASSSDVVAGSYEQYL.

By share, this clone ranks as medium-sized. This sample also contains other DNA sequences that code for the same CDR3. The V call is TRBV6-1, the J call TRBJ2-2; no definite D call. Germline V gene lookup returns CDR1 MNHNS and CDR2 SASEGT. CDR3 length equals 14 residues. V lost 1 base to trimming and J lost 3 bases, with 6 bases between them. CDR3 in amino acids: CASSEVADTGELFF. As DNA, the CDR3 is TGTGCCAGCAGTGAAGTTGCGGACACCGGGGAGCTGTTTTTT.